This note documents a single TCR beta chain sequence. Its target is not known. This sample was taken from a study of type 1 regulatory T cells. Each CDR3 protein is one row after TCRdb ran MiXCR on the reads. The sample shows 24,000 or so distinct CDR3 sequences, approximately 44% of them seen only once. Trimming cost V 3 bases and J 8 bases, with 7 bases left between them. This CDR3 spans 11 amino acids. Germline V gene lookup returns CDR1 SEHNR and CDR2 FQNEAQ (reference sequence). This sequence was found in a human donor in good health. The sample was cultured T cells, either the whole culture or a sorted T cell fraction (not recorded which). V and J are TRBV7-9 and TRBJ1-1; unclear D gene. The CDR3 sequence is CASSLEEEAFF. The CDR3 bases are TGTGCCAGCAGCTTGGAAGAGGAAGCTTTCTTT.